One and the same sample provided the 22 T cell receptor beta chains below, sequenced in a study of T cells in Graves' hyperthyroidism and ophthalmopathy. TCR beta CDR3 region amplification was performed from RNA transcripts. The HTBI set primed first-round TCR CDR3 RT-PCR. TCRdb reprocessed the multiplex PCR reads with MiXCR, giving one entry per CDR3 protein. The sample has about 520,000 distinct CDR3 sequences; under 25% are singletons. Specimen: blood. The source of these receptors is a man aged 18 to 30 with Graves' hyperthyroidism.

Many counts were recorded for this clonotype. The genes are TRBV12-3 or TRBV12-4 and TRBJ2-6, with D maybe TRBD1 (5 bases). The V gene lost 1 base and the J gene lost 1 base, with 17 bases spanning the gap. The CDR3 is 19 amino acids. The CDR3 nucleotides are TGTGCCAGCAGTTTAGAAGGTGAACAGGTGCTTTCTGGGGCCAACGTCCTGACTTTC. The encoded protein is CASSLEGEQVLSGANVLTF.

This chain links TRBV13 with TRBJ2-5, with 10 positions matching TRBD2. Germline CDR1 and CDR2: PRHDT and FYEKMQ (reference sequence). The CDR3 is 17 amino acids. Trimming took 5 bases from V and 5 from J; bases not matched to a gene: 14. The CDR3 loop reads CASSAHGTSEGDETQYF. The CDR3 nucleotides read TGTGCCAGCAGCGCCCACGGGACTAGCGAGGGAGACGAGACCCAGTACTTC.

This clonotype was seen many times. The chain has TRBV28 and TRBJ1-1, with D unclear. The CDR3 runs to 15 residues. Trimming cost V 4 bases and J 4 bases, with 16 bases left between them. CDR1 MDHEN and CDR2 SYDVKM come from the germline V gene. The CDR3 sequence: CASSYSDPGITEAFF. The DNA of the CDR3 is TGTGCCAGCAGTTATTCGGACCCTGGAATCACTGAAGCTTTCTTT.

CDR3 sequence (DNA): TGCAGTGCTGCCGACAGGGACACTGAAGCTTTCTTT. Protein sequence: CSAADRDTEAFF. The V gene is TRBV20-1, the J gene TRBJ1-1; TRBD1 agrees at 7 bases. V lost 5 bases to trimming and J lost 3 bases; unmatched junction nucleotides: 3. This CDR3 comprises 12 residues. Looked up from germline, CDR1 is DFQATT and CDR2 is SNEGSKA (reference sequence).

This clonotype was observed a few times. The chain carries TRBV29-1 and TRBJ2-5, with D perhaps matching TRBD1 (6 bases). This CDR3 is built from 13 residues. Germline loops: CDR1 SQVTM, CDR2 ANQGSEA. V lost 4 bases, J lost 3 bases, and 12 bases lay in between. The CDR3 DNA reads as TGCAGCGTTGTAACGGACAGAAAAGAGACCCAGTACTTC. Encoded protein: CSVVTDRKETQYF. The full variable domain, in which reference TRBV29-1 and TRBJ2-5 provide the parts outside the CDR3, is SAVISQKPSRDICQRGTSLTIQCQVDSQVTMMFWYRQQPGQSLTLIATANQGSEATYESGFVIDKFPISRPNLTFSTLTVSNMSPEDSSIYLCSVVTDRKETQYFGPGTRLLVL.

In this sample, this clonotype turned up a few times. The chain recombines TRBV15 with TRBJ2-5; D assignment may be TRBD1 or TRBD2 (6 bases each). Trimming left V 7 bases short and J 5 bases short, with 14 bases between. The CDR3 sequence is 13 residues long. Germline V gene data show CDR1 as LNHNV and CDR2 as YYDKDF (reference sequence). The CDR3 region has the DNA TGTGCCACCAACGGAGGGGGGCGGGAGACCCAGTACTTC. Encoded protein: CATNGGGRETQYF.

This clonotype was detected ten times or more. This rearrangement joins TRBV29-1 to TRBJ1-2; 7 bases match TRBD1. Germline-derived CDR1 and CDR2 are SQVTM and ANQGSEA. This CDR3 has 13 amino acids. Germline trimming cut 7 bases from V and 6 bases from J; bases unmatched to any gene: 11. The CDR3 here is CSATRDSVDGYTF. The CDR3 bases are TGCAGCGCCACCCGGGACAGCGTCGATGGCTACACCTTC.

This clonotype was observed many times. The chain couples TRBV7-6 to TRBJ2-5; 9 bases align to TRBD1. CDR1 and CDR2 (germline): SGHVS, FNYEAQ. The CDR3 has 17 amino acids. Losses at the gene ends were 0 bases for V and 3 bases for J; bases not matched to a gene: 8. CDR3 DNA sequence: TGTGCCAGCAGCTTAGCGTTCGGGACAGGGAGCGAAGAGACCCAGTACTTC. Its protein is CASSLAFGTGSEETQYF.

This clonotype was recorded many times. The CDR3 is CSAPGTGGMVGYTF. The CDR3 nucleotides are TGCAGTGCGCCCGGGACAGGGGGAATGGTAGGCTACACCTTC. J is TRBJ1-2 and V is TRBV20-1, with 11 positions matching TRBD1. The V and J ends lost 6 bases and 8 bases, in that order; junction bases with no gene match: 11. The CDR3 sequence is 14 residues long. Looked up from germline, CDR1 is DFQATT and CDR2 is SNEGSKA (reference sequence).

The sample holds many counts of this clonotype. This chain uses TRBV19 with TRBJ1-5; D is undetermined. The CDR3 spans 13 residues. Germline-derived CDR1 and CDR2 are LNHDA and SQIVND (reference sequence). Deletions cut 4 bases from V and 0 bases from J, with 4 bases between. The CDR3 protein is CASSTTSNQPQHF. CDR3 nucleotides: TGTGCCAGTAGTACTACTAGCAATCAGCCCCAGCATTTT.

The rearrangement uses TRBV20-1 and TRBJ1-2; 8 nucleotides match TRBD1. The CDR3 consists of 15 residues. With 3 bases clipped from V and 7 bases from J, the junction kept 13 bases outside the gene matches. In germline, CDR1 is DFQATT, CDR2 SNEGSKA (reference sequence). The CDR3 loop reads CSASGGGQAVGGYTF. Here the CDR3 DNA reads TGCAGTGCTAGCGGAGGGGGACAGGCAGTGGGTGGCTACACCTTC.

J is TRBJ1-1 and V is TRBV6-2 or TRBV6-3; 8 bases align to TRBD1. Trimming removed 2 bases from V and 10 bases from J; junction bases left unmatched: 18. The CDR3 runs to 17 residues. Germline-derived CDR1 and CDR2 are MNHEY and SVGEGT. CDR3 DNA sequence: TGTGCCAGCAGTTACACCCGATATCTACAGGGGGAGGATCGAGCTTTCTTT. Translation: CASSYTRYLQGEDRAFF.

This clonotype was seen many times. The chain employs TRBV6-1 and TRBJ2-5, with D possibly being TRBD1 (6 bases). V lost 6 bases and J lost 1, with 9 bases in between. This CDR3 spans 13 amino acids. Germline V gene data show CDR1 as MNHNS and CDR2 as SASEGT. Here the CDR3 DNA reads TGTGCCAGCAGAAGGACAGCCCAAGAGACCCAGTACTTC. This gives the protein CASRRTAQETQYF.

This clonotype was picked up many times. J is TRBJ2-7 and V is TRBV6-1; 10 nucleotides align to TRBD1. With 6 bases clipped from V and 3 bases from J, the junction kept 5 bases outside the gene matches. The CDR3 is 14 amino acids. Germline V lookup: CDR1 MNHNS, CDR2 SASEGT. The DNA for the CDR3 is TGTGCCAGCAGGGGACAGGGGATCGGCTACGAGCAGTACTTC. Its protein product is CASRGQGIGYEQYF.

This clonotype was seen repeatedly, ten times or more. CDR3 protein: CATSGDRSDTEAFF. The DNA for the CDR3 is TGTGCCACCAGCGGGGACAGGTCGGACACTGAAGCTTTCTTT. The V and J genes are TRBV15 and TRBJ1-1; 8 bases fit TRBD1. The junction had 5 bases not matched to a gene; V was cut back by 5 bases and J by 3 bases. The V gene's germline CDR1 is LNHNV and CDR2 YYDKDF (reference sequence). This CDR3 is built from 14 residues.

This clonotype was seen repeatedly, ten times or more. The chain joins TRBV2 to TRBJ1-2; tentative D call: TRBD1 (6 bases). Trimming took 6 bases from V and 6 from J, leaving 14 bases between them. The CDR3 is 13 residues long. The germline V gene encodes CDR1 SNHLY and CDR2 FYNNEI. CDR3 sequence reads: CASSGTWVDGYTF. CDR3 sequence (DNA): TGTGCCAGCAGCGGGACATGGGTAGATGGCTACACCTTC.

Worth noting for this clonotype: Just one base apart from a much larger clone, this may be a read error. V and J are TRBV30 and TRBJ1-2, with 7 bases fitting TRBD1. Germline CDR1 is GTSNPN and CDR2 is SVGIG (reference sequence). The junction had 3 bases not matched to a gene; V was cut back by 1 base and J by 4 bases. This CDR3 is built from 13 residues. CDR3 protein: CAWSAQGGYGYTF. The CDR3 nucleotides are TGTGCCTGGAGTGCCCAGGGGGGCTATGGCTACACCTTC.

The rearrangement joins TRBV18 to TRBJ1-5; D unresolved. The CDR3 contains 13 residues. Germline V lookup: CDR1 KGHSH, CDR2 LQKENI. Between the trimmed V and J ends, which lost 3 bases and 5 bases, there was a span of 8 bases. Here the CDR3 DNA reads TGTGCCAGCTCACCGGAGAACCATCAGCCCCAGCATTTT. This translates into CASSPENHQPQHF. The full variable domain, rest sourced from reference TRBV18 and TRBJ1-5, is NAGVMQNPRHLVRRRGQEARLRCSPMKGHSHVYWYRQLPEEGLKFMVYLQKENIIDESGMPKERFSAEFPKEGPSILRIQQVVRGDSAAYFCASSPENHQPQHFGDGTRLSIL.

Here the CDR3 DNA reads TGCAGTGCTAGTACGTTTGGGACAGGGGGTTATTTCCACGAGCAGTACTTC. It codes for CSASTFGTGGYFHEQYF. The J gene is TRBJ2-7, the V gene TRBV20-1, with TRBD1 matching 11 bases. J gave up 5 bases and V 3 bases, and 15 bases lay outside the gene matches. This CDR3 region has 17 residues. The germline V gene has CDR1 DFQATT and CDR2 SNEGSKA (reference sequence).

This clonotype has at least ten counts. The rearrangement links TRBV28 to TRBJ1-2; D is unclear. CDR1 and CDR2 from the germline V gene are MDHEN and SYDVKM. CDR3 length equals 13 residues. Deletions cut 10 bases from V and 10 bases from J, with 22 bases between. DNA for the CDR3: TGTGCCATCGGGCCCGGGTCAACGTTGGACTACACCTTC. This sequence encodes CAIGPGSTLDYTF.

The rearrangement uses TRBV6-1 and TRBJ1-2; D not certain. Per germline, CDR1 MNHNS and CDR2 SASEGT. V gave up 6 bases and J gave up 8 bases, with 16 bases separating them. This CDR3 is built from 13 residues. CDR3 sequence reads: CASSADEYGGYTF. The CDR3 nucleotides read TGTGCCAGCAGCGCAGACGAGTACGGCGGCTACACCTTC.

This clonotype turned up a few times. The rearrangement joins TRBV6-1 to TRBJ2-2, with D tentatively TRBD2 (5 bases). V was trimmed by 6 bases and J by 4 bases, leaving 15 bases between them. CDR1 is MNHNS, CDR2 SASEGT, per germline. CDR3 length equals 15 residues. The CDR3 reads CASSLSEGSTGELFF. CDR3 coding DNA: TGTGCCAGCAGCCTAAGCGAGGGAAGCACCGGGGAGCTGTTTTTT.